This is a list of T cell receptor beta chains from one sample in a study of CD8 T cells in Susac syndrome. MiXCR, applied by TCRdb to the immunoSEQ multiplex PCR reads, yields one record per CDR3 protein. The data show under 200,000 distinct CDR3 sequences, roughly nine tenths seen once. The specimen sequenced was CD4+ T cells from PBMCs. These receptors were obtained from a human donor with Susac syndrome. Each CDR3 is given with its conserved first and last residue. A D gene is named only where the DNA matches it firmly. Clone size, where shown, is once, few, many, or a class for clones that have expanded.

abundance	v_gene	j_gene	d_gene	CDR3aa	CDR3nt
.	TRBV20-1	TRBJ2-7	TRBD2	CSALRASGRFSNEQYF	TGCAGTGCCCTAAGGGCTAGCGGGAGATTCAGCAACGAGCAGTACTTC
.	TRBV5-1	TRBJ2-7	.	CASTVHPIGGGNPYEQYF	TGCGCCAGCACCGTTCACCCCATCGGGGGCGGAAATCCCTACGAGCAGTACTTC
.	TRBV5-6	TRBJ1-5	.	CASSLFRAGNQPQHF	TGTGCCAGCAGCTTGTTTAGAGCGGGGAATCAGCCCCAGCATTTT
.	TRBV7-9	TRBJ1-5	TRBD1	CASSAGDRPQHF	TGTGCCAGCAGCGCAGGGGACAGGCCCCAGCATTTT
.	TRBV3-1	TRBJ2-1	TRBD2	CASSQDGLAGVRVFNEQFF	TGTGCCAGCAGCCAAGATGGGCTAGCGGGAGTGAGGGTTTTCAATGAGCAGTTCTTC
.	TRBV18	TRBJ1-1	TRBD1	CASSRGGRGAFF	TGTGCCAGCTCACGAGGGGGCCGGGGAGCTTTCTTT
.	TRBV7-9	TRBJ2-2	.	CASSLVKGNTGELFF	TGTGCCAGCAGCTTAGTTAAAGGGAACACCGGGGAGCTGTTTTTT
.	TRBV5-5	TRBJ2-7	.	CASSSRSGVAYEQYF	TGTGCCAGCAGCTCTAGGTCGGGAGTAGCCTACGAGCAGTACTTC
.	TRBV6-1	TRBJ2-3	TRBD2	CATKSSGGSHLRTDTQYF	TGTGCCACCAAAAGTAGCGGGGGGTCCCATTTACGCACAGATACGCAGTATTTT
.	TRBV15	TRBJ2-6	TRBD1	CATSRMGTGGGANVLTF	TGTGCCACCAGCAGGATGGGGACAGGAGGGGGGGCCAACGTCCTGACTTTC
.	TRBV6-1	TRBJ2-7	.	CASSPGRRGGSYEQYF	TGTGCCAGCAGTCCCGGACGGAGGGGGGGCTCCTACGAGCAGTACTTC
once	TRBV11-2	TRBJ2-1	TRBD2	CASSPTGLALAQFF	TGTGCCAGCAGCCCAACTGGACTAGCGTTGGCGCAGTTCTTC
few	TRBV6-5	TRBJ1-1	.	CASSRDGNTEAFF	TGTGCCAGCAGCCGGGACGGGAACACTGAAGCTTTCTTT